This record looks at one T cell receptor beta chain sequence and its context. The data stem from a study of blood T cell repertoires in COVID-19. The repertoire was sequenced with immunoSEQ multiplex PCR; TCRdb's copy has only in-frame clones and lacks some. The top ten clones hold more than 7.5% of a sample with about 460,000 clones, roughly nine tenths of them seen once. This TCR was recovered from an older woman who had recovered from COVID-19. The source material was PBMCs or T cells enriched from blood (not recorded which).

The CDR3 here is CAISASNGYNEQFF. Here the CDR3 DNA reads TGTGCCATCAGTGCTAGCAATGGGTACAATGAGCAGTTCTTC. V is TRBV10-3 and J is TRBJ2-1, with D possibly TRBD2 on 5 matching bases. The germline V gene encodes CDR1 ENHRY and CDR2 SYGVKD. V was trimmed by 4 bases and J by 4 bases, leaving 11 bases between them. The length of the CDR3 is 14 residues.